This T cell receptor (beta chain) was retrieved from a study of CD8 T cells in ankylosing spondylitis. Study findings and constraints: Clones linked to disease were reported to show significant enrichment in matched ankylosing spondylitis synovial fluid. There were earlier reports of some motif variants in reactive arthritis synovial fluid and blood. Characteristic of ankylosing spondylitis blood, it appeared, was a TCR beta motif comprising several highly homologous variants.

CDR1 and CDR2 (germline): SGHRS, YFSETQ. The CDR3 sequence is 16 residues long. Trimming left V 5 bases short and J 3 bases short, with 20 bases between. On this clonotype: The target antigen is unknown.

One entry per CDR3 protein, called by TCRdb with MiXCR from the 5' RACE reads. The sample has about 540,000 distinct CDR3 sequences, approximately 12% seen once. The chain combines TRBV5-1 with TRBJ2-5; D call uncertain. Sequenced: blood, either unsorted or a sorted T cell fraction (not recorded which). The receptor was derived from a male donor with ankylosing spondylitis. CDR3 coding DNA: TGCGCCAGCAGTCAAGGACGGCGCAATCCAGAAGAGACCCAGTACTTC. Residues: CASSQGRRNPEETQYF.